Given below is one T cell receptor beta chain in context. The data were taken from a study of control samples from healthy donors and cancer patients. Only in-frame clones appear in the TCRdb table, and some are missing; sequencing was by immunoSEQ multiplex PCR. This table holds 120,000 to 150,000 clones, about 90% found once. Germline V lookup: CDR1 MDHEN, CDR2 SYDVKM. CDR3 size: 15 residues. V gave up 2 bases and J gave up 6 bases, with 16 bases separating them. The specimen was blood. The clonotype comes from a young man in good health. This chain links TRBV28 with TRBJ1-1, with TRBD1 as a possible D gene (6 bases). Here the CDR3 reads CASSLPGQLGAEAFF. The CDR3 DNA reads TGTGCCAGCAGTTTACCAGGACAGTTGGGGGCTGAAGCTTTCTTT.